The following is a T cell receptor beta chain sequence with its context. This clonotype was seen only a few times. The antigen this receptor binds is unknown. No much larger clonotype is one base removed from it; base qualities were not supplied. Looking up the germline V gene (reference sequence) yields CDR1 DFQATT and CDR2 SNEGSKA. V and J lose 5 bases and 5 bases, and a span of 15 bases separates them. From its cysteine to its phenylalanine, the CDR3 spans 13 amino acids. The CDR3 DNA has 39 bases and is translated from base 1. The source of the sample is a study of identical twins (dated by TCRdb to 2015 to 2016). For the study in its entirety: TCR alpha and beta repertoires from monozygotic twins, unrelated adults of various ages and cord blood were deep-sequenced to test whether fetal clonotypes persist. To rule out contamination, replicate twin experiments were performed at different times with different library preparation protocols. The study at large found these results: A weaker excess of twin sharing was found in beta out-of-frame sequences because the signal-to-noise ratio was lowered by fewer shared sequences. Compared with coincidental sharing between unrelated individuals, out-of-frame TCR alpha sequences shared between twins showed an excess of sequences with low generation probability. Conclusions relied on cross-sectional statistical analysis, since the same donors could not be followed over many years. Abundant cord blood beta clonotypes had fewer insertions, young adult naive repertoires showed a similar but weaker trend, and memory repertoires showed no such trend. Zero-insertion analyses could be partly confounded by invariant T cells such as MAIT and iNKT, although diverse VJ usage argued against such confounding for most clonotypes. Out-of-frame TCR alpha sharing in monozygotic twins was systematically underestimated by recombination models, whereas sharing between unrelated individuals was in agreement with the recombination models.

Every donor in the study was a healthy Caucasian. Three pairs of female monozygotic twins, all aged 18 to 29 years, were included in the twin cohort. Positive isolation kits from Invitrogen were used to isolate the CD4+ and CD8+ T cell populations. The library was built by means of 5' RACE. Sequencing used an Illumina HiSeq 2000. A universal primer binding site was added through template switching, and the final cDNA carried a unique molecular identifier so that TCR cDNA molecules could be counted accurately. First-strand cDNA for TCR alpha and beta chains was synthesized from specific primers in the conserved constant-segment region. To control for contamination, every cDNA library carried two barcodes: a SMART-Mk sample barcode plus Illumina barcodes. TruSeq adapter sequences along with Illumina sample barcodes were introduced in two successive PCR steps. TCR alpha and beta cDNA libraries were sequenced on the Illumina HiSeq platform with custom primers. For the original study's pipeline: MiGEC was used to process raw reads and extract unique molecular identifiers, and MiXCR was used to find CDR3 positions. For each individual, recombination models were inferred using an EM algorithm with the repgenHMM and IGoR tools. Shared clonotype analysis was performed with the tcR package in R, normalizing sharing by the product of cloneset sizes. To study raw recombination free of thymic and clonal selection effects, out-of-frame nonproductive sequences were analyzed. TCRdb cleaned the public reads at Q25 with fastp, built clones with MiXCR and kept in-frame beta chains. For every CDR3 protein sequence, its rows merge into one entry that carries the most common genes and DNA. In this record, the V and J calls reflect TCRdb's handling and not the investigators' own analysis. Counted in this sample were approximately 470,000 distinct CDR3 sequences; more than 13% of them appeared once. The ten largest clones capture more than 0.5% of the sample.

This sample was also put to use in a study of yellow fever vaccine responses in identical twins. As the second study states: According to the authors, in identical twins the way T cells responded to vaccination appeared partly convergent and partly personalized. In the study, vaccine-responding T cell clones were precisely tracked in identical twins.

The material sequenced was CD4+ T cells sorted from blood. The sequence links TRBV20-1 to TRBJ1-2, with TRBD1 tentatively as D gene (5 bases match). The TCR sequence derives from a woman younger than 35 in good health. The CDR3 here reads CSASGDLNYGYTF. Here is the DNA: TGCAGTGCTTCGGGGGATTTAAATTATGGCTACACCTTC.